The text below deals with one TCR beta chain. Authors' data handling: The assay estimated nucleated cells by amplifying reference gene primers. The data were produced by immunoSEQ multiplex PCR, yet TCRdb's version contains in-frame clones alone and is incomplete. V and J calls and clone size are given by that table; D and trimming were obtained from the DNA. Of fewer than 25,000 clones in the sample, approximately 91% were seen once. The entry originates in a study of blood T cell repertoires in COVID-19. Study summary: Researchers got acute and convalescent COVID-19 samples from the United States, Italy and Spain. PBMCs, B-cell-depleted T cells, or T cells provided the cDNA or gDNA that made up the material.

The germline V gene encodes CDR1 SGHVS and CDR2 FQNEAQ. J lost 6 bases, V lost 4 bases, and 8 bases had no gene match. This CDR3 has 15 residues. The source material was peripheral blood. The receptor was isolated from a man in his 70s with active COVID-19. The chain uses TRBV7-8 and TRBJ2-1; 8 nucleotides line up with TRBD1. CDR3 amino acids: CASSSTGGLSNEQFF. As DNA, the CDR3 is TGTGCCAGCAGCTCTACAGGGGGTTTGAGCAATGAGCAGTTCTTC.